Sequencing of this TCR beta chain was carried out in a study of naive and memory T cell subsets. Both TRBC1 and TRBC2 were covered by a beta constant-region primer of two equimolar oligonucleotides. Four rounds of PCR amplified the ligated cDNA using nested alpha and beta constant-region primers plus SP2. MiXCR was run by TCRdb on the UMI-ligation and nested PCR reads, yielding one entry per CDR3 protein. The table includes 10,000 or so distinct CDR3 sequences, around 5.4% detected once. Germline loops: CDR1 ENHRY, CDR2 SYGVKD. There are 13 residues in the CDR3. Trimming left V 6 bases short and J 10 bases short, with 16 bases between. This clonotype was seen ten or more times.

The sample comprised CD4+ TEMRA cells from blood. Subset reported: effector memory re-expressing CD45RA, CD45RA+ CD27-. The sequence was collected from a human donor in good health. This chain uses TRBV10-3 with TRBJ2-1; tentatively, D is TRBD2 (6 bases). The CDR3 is CAIRGTELREQFF. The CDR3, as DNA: TGTGCCATCAGGGGGACTGAACTAAGGGAGCAGTTCTTC.